Listed here are 14 T cell receptor beta chains from one sample, sequenced in a study of blood T cell repertoires in COVID-19 (dated by TCRdb to about 2020). Library preparation was by the immunoSEQ multiplex PCR assay. TCRdb took over this immuneACCESS table, retaining in-frame rearrangements with V and J assigned. Such tables are incomplete; in checked studies, under half of the missing clones stem from an unresolved V gene, and the remainder is unexplained. This sample is represented by 150,000 or so clones; over 80% of them were singletons. The biggest ten clones account for less than 3.5% of the sample. Sequencing was performed on peripheral blood. All receptors come from a woman aged 55-75 years with acute or convalescent COVID-19.

The table lists this clone with a few counts. V and J are TRBV7-2 and TRBJ2-2; 10 bases are shared with TRBD1. Germline CDR1 SGHTA, CDR2 FQGNSA. V trimming: 5 bases; J trimming: 4 bases; junction bases outside the gene matches: 13. The CDR3 covers 18 residues. The DNA of the CDR3 is TGTGCCAGCAGCCCCAGCCACCTGGGACAGGGGAGCACCGGGGAGCTGTTTTTT. Protein: CASSPSHLGQGSTGELFF.

This chain's CDR3 is CASSLEQGIAGEQYF. CDR3 coding DNA: TGTGCCAGCAGCCTGGAACAGGGGATTGCTGGTGAGCAGTACTTC. The rearrangement uses TRBV14 and TRBJ2-7, with TRBD1 identical over 7 bases. The length of the CDR3 is 15 residues. Trimming took 4 bases from V and 7 from J; bases not matched to a gene: 13. Germline values: CDR1 SGHDN, CDR2 FVKESK. The whole variable domain, remainder taken from reference TRBV14 and TRBJ2-7, is EAGVTQFPSHSVIEKGQTVTLRCDPISGHDNLYWYRRVMGKEIKFLLHFVKESKQDESGMPNNRFLAERTGGTYSTLKVQPAELEDSGVYFCASSLEQGIAGEQYFGPGTRLTVT.

The rearrangement links TRBV4-1 to TRBJ2-7; 9 nucleotides match TRBD2. The CDR3 sequence is 13 residues long. After removal of 1 base from V and 6 bases from J, the junction contained 1 base not matched to a gene. Germline assignment: CDR1 MGHRA and CDR2 YSYEKL. In DNA form, the CDR3 reads TGCGCCAGCAGCCAAGCGGGACTAGCCGAGCAGTACTTC. Encoded protein: CASSQAGLAEQYF.

The chain recombines TRBV9 with TRBJ1-1; possibly TRBD1 for D (6 bases). Trimming removed 1 base from V and 1 base from J, with 11 bases in between. Germline assignment: CDR1 SGDLS and CDR2 YYNGEE. The CDR3 is made up of 15 amino acids. CDR3 DNA: TGTGCCAGCAGCGTACGTTGGGGGCCGAACACTGAAGCTTTCTTT. The encoded protein is CASSVRWGPNTEAFF.

The chain links TRBV6-5 to TRBJ1-1; D perhaps matches TRBD1 (5 bases). The length of the CDR3 is 13 residues. Germline loops: CDR1 MNHEY, CDR2 SVGAGI. Trimming took 4 bases from V and 1 from J, leaving 7 bases between them. The CDR3 spells CASSWGRNTEAFF. In DNA form, the CDR3 reads TGTGCCAGCAGTTGGGGCAGGAACACTGAAGCTTTCTTT.

The gene calls are TRBV6-5 and TRBJ1-1, with D perhaps matching TRBD1 (5 bases). CDR3 length: 15 residues. With 0 bases removed from V and 5 bases from J, the gap between germline ends came to 13 bases. Per germline, CDR1 MNHEY and CDR2 SVGAGI. The CDR3 DNA reads as TGTGCCAGCAGTTACTCGAGGTACGGGGGGACTGAAGCTTTCTTT. Protein product: CASSYSRYGGTEAFF.

The V call is TRBV9, the J call TRBJ1-3, with D maybe TRBD1 (5 bases). The CDR3 runs to 16 residues. Trimming took 0 bases from V and 3 from J, leaving 13 bases between them. Looked up from germline, CDR1 is SGDLS and CDR2 is YYNGEE. The CDR3 loop reads CASSVEIGGSGNTIYF. In DNA, the CDR3 is TGTGCCAGCAGCGTAGAGATCGGGGGGAGTGGAAACACCATATATTTT.

The J gene is TRBJ2-3, the V gene TRBV11-3; 11 bases are a match to TRBD2. Germline V gene data show CDR1 as SGHNT and CDR2 as YENEEA. With V trimmed by 1 base and J by 4 bases, 7 bases remained unmatched. The CDR3 loop spans 17 amino acids. The CDR3 bases are TGTGCCAGCAGCTTAGCGCCGGGACTAGCGGACCCAGATACGCAGTATTTT. It translates to CASSLAPGLADPDTQYF.

This chain links TRBV5-1 with TRBJ2-3; D is uncertain. V was cut by 2 bases and J by 2 bases, with 12 bases left in between. Germline V CDR1 and CDR2: SGHRS, YFSETQ. The CDR3 contains 15 residues. The CDR3 DNA sequence: TGCGCCAGCAGCTTCAGTCCAGCGAACACAGATACGCAGTATTTT. Amino acids: CASSFSPANTDTQYF.

This clone was found a few times. V usage is TRBV19 and J usage is TRBJ1-1, with a possible D match to TRBD1 (5 bases). Trimming took 1 base from V and 4 from J, leaving 10 bases between them. The CDR3 sequence is 14 residues long. Germline V CDR1 and CDR2: LNHDA, SQIVND (reference sequence). The CDR3 region is CASSIGGRATEAFF. The CDR3 region has the DNA TGTGCCAGTAGTATAGGCGGCAGGGCCACTGAAGCTTTCTTT.

The V gene is TRBV14, the J gene TRBJ1-1; possible D gene TRBD1, 5 bases. Looked up from germline, CDR1 is SGHDN and CDR2 is FVKESK. This CDR3 contains 13 residues. Trimming cost V 1 base and J 12 bases, with 15 bases left between them. CDR3: CASSQGGGLQTFF. The CDR3 nucleotides read TGTGCCAGCAGCCAAGGGGGGGGGTTGCAAACTTTCTTT.

The CDR3 loop is CASSRGTGGAPHQPQHF. The CDR3 DNA reads TGTGCCAGTAGTAGAGGGACAGGGGGCGCACCTCATCAGCCCCAGCATTTT. The V call is TRBV19, the J call TRBJ1-5, with 12 bases that match TRBD1. This CDR3 has 17 residues. The J segment lost 5 bases and the V segment lost 4 bases, leaving 9 bases of the junction unmatched. CDR1 LNHDA and CDR2 SQIVND come from the germline V gene (reference sequence).

The chain recombines TRBV7-9 with TRBJ1-2, with D possibly TRBD1 on 6 matching bases. The V end was cut by 5 bases, the J end by 7 bases, with 11 bases between. The CDR3 length is 12 residues. From germline, CDR1 is SEHNR and CDR2 FQNEAQ (reference sequence). Here the CDR3 DNA reads TGTGCCAGCAGCCTGCGGACAGTTGGCTACACCTTC. It specifies CASSLRTVGYTF.

This clone was observed a handful of times. CDR3 amino acids: CASSLGPLAGGQETQYF. DNA for the CDR3: TGTGCCAGCAGCTTAGGCCCACTAGCGGGGGGCCAAGAGACCCAGTACTTC. V gene TRBV7-8 combines with J gene TRBJ2-5; 12 bases agree with TRBD2. The CDR3 contains 17 residues. Germline assignment: CDR1 SGHVS and CDR2 FQNEAQ. Germline trimming cut 1 base from V and 1 base from J; bases unmatched to any gene: 4.